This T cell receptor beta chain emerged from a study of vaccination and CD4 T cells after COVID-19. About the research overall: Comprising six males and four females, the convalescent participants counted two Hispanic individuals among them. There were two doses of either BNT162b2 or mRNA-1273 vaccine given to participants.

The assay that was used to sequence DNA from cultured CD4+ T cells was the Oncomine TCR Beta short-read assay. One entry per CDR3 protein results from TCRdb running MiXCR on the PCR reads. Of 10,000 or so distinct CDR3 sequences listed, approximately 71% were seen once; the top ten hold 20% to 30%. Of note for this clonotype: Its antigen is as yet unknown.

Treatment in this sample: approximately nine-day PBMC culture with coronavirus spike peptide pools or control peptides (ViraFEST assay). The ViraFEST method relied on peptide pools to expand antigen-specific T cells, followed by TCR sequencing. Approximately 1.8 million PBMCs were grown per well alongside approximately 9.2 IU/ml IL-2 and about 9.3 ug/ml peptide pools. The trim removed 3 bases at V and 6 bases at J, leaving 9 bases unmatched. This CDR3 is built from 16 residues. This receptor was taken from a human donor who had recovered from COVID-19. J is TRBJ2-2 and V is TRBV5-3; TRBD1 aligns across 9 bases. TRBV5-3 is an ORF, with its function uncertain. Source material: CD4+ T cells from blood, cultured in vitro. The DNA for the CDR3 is TGTGCCAGAAGCTCAACAGGGGGCGCAGGTCCCGGGGAGCTGTTTTTT. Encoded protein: CARSSTGGAGPGELFF.